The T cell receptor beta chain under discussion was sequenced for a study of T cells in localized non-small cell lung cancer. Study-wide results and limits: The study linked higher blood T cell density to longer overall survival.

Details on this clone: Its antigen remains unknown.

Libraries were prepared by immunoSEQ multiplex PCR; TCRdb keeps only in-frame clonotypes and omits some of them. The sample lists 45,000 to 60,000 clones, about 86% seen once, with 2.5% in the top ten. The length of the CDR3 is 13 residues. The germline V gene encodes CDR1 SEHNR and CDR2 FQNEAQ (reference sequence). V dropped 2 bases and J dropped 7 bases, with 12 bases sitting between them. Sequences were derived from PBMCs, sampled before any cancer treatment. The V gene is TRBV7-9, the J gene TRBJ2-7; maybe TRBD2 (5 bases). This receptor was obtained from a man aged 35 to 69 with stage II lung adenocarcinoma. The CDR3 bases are TGTGCCAGCAGCTTATTGGGGAGTGGGGAGCAGTACTTC. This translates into CASSLLGSGEQYF.